One sample yielded the 16 T cell receptor beta chains listed below, sequenced in a study of cytomegalovirus exposure and HLA in healthy donors. Researchers ran the PCR with 60 Vbeta and 13 Jbeta primers. TCRdb keeps only in-frame clones here, not all; method: immunoSEQ multiplex PCR. The table shows a few hundred thousand clones, with approximately 78% occurring only once. Sequenced input: PBMCs. Every receptor here comes from a man younger than 40 in good health and CMV-seronegative.

The chain has TRBV11-2 and TRBJ2-3; 9 bases are a match to TRBD2. There are 14 residues in the CDR3. The V segment lost 5 bases and the J segment 6 bases; nucleotides outside the gene matches: 6. Germline V CDR1 and CDR2: SGHAT, FQNNGV. The CDR3 DNA reads as TGTGCCAGCAGCCCCCGGGCGGGGGGGGATACGCAGTATTTT. Translated: CASSPRAGGDTQYF.

This chain joins TRBV6-6 and TRBJ2-5; TRBD2 is a possible D gene (5 bases). The CDR3 runs to 13 residues. The germline V gene has CDR1 MNHNY and CDR2 SVGAGI (reference sequence). The V and J ends lost 6 bases and 5 bases respectively, with 13 bases between them. The CDR3 loop reads CASRNGVLETQYF. CDR3 nucleotides: TGTGCCAGCAGAAACGGGGTCCTTGAGACCCAGTACTTC.

This sequence joins TRBV28 and TRBJ2-7; 11 bases map to TRBD1. The CDR3 runs to 16 residues. J was trimmed by 2 bases and V by 5 bases; bases with no gene match: 8. CDR1 MDHEN and CDR2 SYDVKM come from the germline V gene. As DNA, the CDR3 is TGTGCCAGCAGTACCCTGGACAGGGGGCTTGCCTACGAGCAGTACTTC. This translates into CASSTLDRGLAYEQYF.

The chain couples TRBV14 to TRBJ1-1; D perhaps matches TRBD1 (5 bases). Germline V gives CDR1 SGHDN, CDR2 FVKESK. V lost 2 bases, J lost 0 bases, and 16 bases lay in between. This CDR3 contains 17 residues. DNA for the CDR3: TGTGCCAGCAGCCAACTGGGGCAGGGAGGGCTGAACACTGAAGCTTTCTTT. Protein sequence: CASSQLGQGGLNTEAFF.

This clone was seen only a few times. This chain joins TRBV4-1 and TRBJ2-1; 7 positions match TRBD1. Germline values: CDR1 MGHRA, CDR2 YSYEKL. The CDR3 length is 16 residues. With V trimmed by 1 base and J by 7 bases, 10 bases remained unmatched. This CDR3 is CASSQAGGLGLNEQFF. The CDR3 DNA reads as TGCGCCAGCAGCCAAGCAGGGGGTTTGGGGTTGAATGAGCAGTTCTTC.

The chain carries TRBV29-1 and TRBJ2-5, with 8 positions matching TRBD1. This CDR3 comprises 13 residues. Germline assignment: CDR1 SQVTM and CDR2 ANQGSEA. The trim removed 5 bases at V and 1 base at J, leaving 3 bases unmatched. The CDR3 here is CSVRDRGQETQYF. In DNA form, the CDR3 reads TGCAGCGTTCGCGACAGGGGCCAAGAGACCCAGTACTTC.

This rearrangement joins TRBV6-1 to TRBJ2-7, with no clear D. The CDR3 loop spans 14 amino acids. V lost 1 base and J lost 5, with 12 bases in between. CDR1 is MNHNS, CDR2 SASEGT, per germline. The CDR3 loop is CASSEVDSLNEQYF. The CDR3 DNA sequence: TGTGCCAGCAGTGAAGTCGATTCTCTAAACGAGCAGTACTTC.

This clone was found a few times. This sequence joins TRBV5-4 and TRBJ2-5, with TRBD2 matching over 14 bases. CDR1 and CDR2 from the germline V gene are SGHNT and YYREEE (reference sequence). Trimming removed 4 bases from V and 1 base from J; junction bases left unmatched: 3. CDR3 length: 16 residues. Here the CDR3 DNA reads TGTGCCAGCAGCAGGGGACTAGCGGGGGCCCAAGAGACCCAGTACTTC. It codes for CASSRGLAGAQETQYF.

The rearrangement uses TRBV9 and TRBJ2-7; maybe TRBD2 (6 bases). The CDR3 loop spans 15 amino acids. Germline CDR1 SGDLS, CDR2 YYNGEE. V lost 0 bases and J lost 2, with 12 bases in between. CDR3 amino acids: CASSVAGAGPYEQYF. For the CDR3, the DNA is TGTGCCAGCAGCGTAGCCGGGGCGGGACCCTACGAGCAGTACTTC.

This clone was seen only once. V and J are TRBV28 and TRBJ1-1, with a possible D match to TRBD1 (5 bases). Germline assignment: CDR1 MDHEN and CDR2 SYDVKM. Trimming removed 3 bases at V and 1 base at J, with 9 bases between. There are 14 residues in the CDR3. The CDR3 protein is CASSLGQGNTEAFF. CDR3 in DNA: TGTGCCAGCAGTTTGGGGCAGGGGAACACTGAAGCTTTCTTT.

This clone was recorded only once. The chain is built from TRBV11-2 and TRBJ2-7; TRBD1 matches 11 bases. V lost 1 base to trimming and J lost 5 bases; unmatched junction nucleotides: 10. CDR3 length: 17 residues. The germline gives CDR1 SGHAT, CDR2 FQNNGV. The CDR3 region has the DNA TGTGCCAGCAGCTTAGGGTTATGGACAGGGGGCATCGACGAGCAGTACTTC. It translates to CASSLGLWTGGIDEQYF.

This chain joins TRBV19 and TRBJ1-2; TRBD1 matches 7 bases. This CDR3 comprises 15 residues. Germline trimming cut 4 bases from V and 8 bases from J; bases unmatched to any gene: 13. The germline CDR1 and CDR2 sequences are LNHDA and SQIVND (reference sequence). In DNA form, the CDR3 reads TGTGCCAGTAGTACACCACGCAACGACAGGGTAGGCTACACCTTC. Translating gives CASSTPRNDRVGYTF.

This chain joins TRBV5-4 and TRBJ1-2, with D possibly TRBD1 on 6 matching bases. V lost 0 bases, J lost 2 bases, and 14 bases lay in between. Germline V gene lookup returns CDR1 SGHNT and CDR2 YYREEE (reference sequence). The CDR3 runs 16 residues. The CDR3 nucleotides are TGTGCCAGCAGCTTGGGGGACACGTTAGCGAACTATGGCTACACCTTC. Its translation: CASSLGDTLANYGYTF. Drawing the rest from reference TRBV5-4 and TRBJ1-2, the complete variable domain is ETGVTQSPTHLIKTRGQQVTLRCSSQSGHNTVSWYQQALGQGPQFIFQYYREEENGRGNFPPRFSGLQFPNYSSELNVNALELDDSALYLCASSLGDTLANYGYTFGSGTRLTVV.

This clone was seen a few times. The chain links TRBV6-5 to TRBJ1-6; 9 nucleotides align to TRBD1. CDR1 and CDR2 (germline): MNHEY, SVGAGI. Unmatched junction bases numbered 6, after V lost 2 bases and J lost 7 bases. The CDR3 consists of 16 residues. In DNA, the CDR3 is TGTGCCAGCAGTTACCACAGGGGGCTGATCAATTCACCCCTCCACTTT. As protein: CASSYHRGLINSPLHF.

The V call is TRBV6-1, the J call TRBJ2-1; 12 nucleotides agree with TRBD2. The germline V gene encodes CDR1 MNHNS and CDR2 SASEGT. V trimming: 4 bases; J trimming: 10 bases; junction bases outside the gene matches: 11. The CDR3 length is 16 residues. The DNA for the CDR3 is TGTGCCAGCAGTGGCCCATCTAGCGGGGGGGCCGGGGAGCAGTTCTTC. It translates to CASSGPSSGGAGEQFF.

This chain connects TRBV7-6 to TRBJ1-4, with 7 nucleotides matching TRBD1. J lost 4 bases, V lost 5 bases, and 4 bases had no gene match. CDR1 and CDR2 from the germline V gene are SGHVS and FNYEAQ. CDR3 length equals 14 residues. As DNA, the CDR3 is TGTGCCAGCAGCCGGGGACAGTATAATGAAAAACTGTTTTTT. Translating it yields CASSRGQYNEKLFF.